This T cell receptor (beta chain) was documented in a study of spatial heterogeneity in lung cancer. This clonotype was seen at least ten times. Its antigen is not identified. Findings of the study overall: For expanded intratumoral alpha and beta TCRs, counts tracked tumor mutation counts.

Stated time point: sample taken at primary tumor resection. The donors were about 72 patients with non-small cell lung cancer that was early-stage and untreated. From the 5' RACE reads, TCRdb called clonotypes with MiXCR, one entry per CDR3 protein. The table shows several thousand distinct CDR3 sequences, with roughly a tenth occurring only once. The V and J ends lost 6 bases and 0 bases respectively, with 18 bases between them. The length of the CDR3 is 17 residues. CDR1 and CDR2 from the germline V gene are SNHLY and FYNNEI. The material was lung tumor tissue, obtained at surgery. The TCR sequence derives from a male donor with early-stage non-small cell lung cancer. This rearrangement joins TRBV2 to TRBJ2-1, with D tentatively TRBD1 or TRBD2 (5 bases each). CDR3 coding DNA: TGTGCCAGCAGCAACGCAAAGGGGAGAAGCTCCTACAATGAGCAGTTCTTC. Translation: CASSNAKGRSSYNEQFF.